This TCR beta chain was profiled in a study of blood T cells in healthy people across ages (dated by TCRdb to 2014 to 2015). Regarding the complete study: In model experiments, template switching captured roughly one uniquely barcoded TCR beta cDNA molecule for every two T cells. The study measured age-related changes in TCR beta repertoire diversity using deep sequencing normalized with unique cDNA molecular identifiers. The donors were divided into four age groups: young (average around 16 years), middle-aged (about 41), aged (roughly 60) and long-lived (roughly 82). To avoid experimental bias, donors of different ages were randomly spread across the sequencing lanes. The study analyzed two additional independent replicas of 1 million unique cDNA reads from the same blood draw for two donors, one aged 18 to 29 and one aged 80 or older.

Libraries were prepared through 5' RACE. The sample was run on an Illumina HiSeq 2500. The second PCR ran for roughly 7 to 12 cycles and used a J-beta primer mix along with a sample-barcoded 5' primer. Each TCR beta cDNA molecule received a unique molecular identifier from a template-switch 5' adaptor carrying 12 random nucleotides. Each sample yielded at least 2.5 million CDR3-containing paired-end reads. First-strand cDNA synthesis was performed from all RNA using the Mint cDNA synthesis kit, with priming by a TRBC-specific oligonucleotide. After uracil-DNA glycosylase treatment, a first 18-cycle PCR used universal primers M1SS and BC2_uni_R on all cDNA. In the authors' own workflow: For normalization, 1 million high-quality reads were randomly selected from each sample, with every read carrying a distinct molecular identifier. Reads sharing molecular identifiers were discarded rather than binned into consensus sequences. MiTCR, set to a Q25 quality threshold and the strictest error-elimination algorithm, was used for CDR3 identification, clonotype clustering and error correction. Lower-bound total TCR beta diversity was estimated with a nonparametric unseen species model using Euler transformation. Clones were called with MiXCR by TCRdb after fastp trimmed the public reads at Q25, and only in-frame beta chains were retained. Entries that share a CDR3 protein sequence are merged under the most common genes and DNA. The V and J calls, along with clone size, are taken from TCRdb and not from the paper's own processing. For this sample the table gives about 830,000 distinct CDR3 sequences, of which 55% to 75% were detected only once. The ten largest clones represent about 20% of the sample.

Comments on this clonotype: This receptor's antigen is unknown. Per-base quality was not reported, and no clone a single base away is much larger than it.

From cysteine to phenylalanine, the CDR3 is 15 amino acids long. The kept DNA is CDR3 alone, 45 bases in frame from the first base. V loses 3 bases at its end and J loses 2 bases; junction bases beyond the gene matches: 6. The germline V gene yields SGHAT for CDR1 and FQNNGV for CDR2. Results the study describes overall, beyond this receptor: A strong correlation was found between observed TCR beta diversity and the percentage of naive T cells measured by flow cytometry. Since profiling was done on bulk unsorted PBMCs, naive and antigen-experienced compartments could not be conclusively compared. Because donor CMV infection status was unknown, age-related changes in expanded clonotypes were potentially confounded. Compared with the aged group, more naive CD4+ T cells, fewer expanded clones and increased TCR diversity were shown by the long-lived group, suggesting age selection. Estimates of total diversity based on one million sequenced T cells were regarded as lower bounds and as underestimates. As age increased, observed TCR beta diversity per million T cells dropped in a roughly linear way, and a significant reduction was already evident by age around 41.

Donors were roughly 40 systemically healthy Caucasian individuals from Russia aged roughly 6 to 95 years. Each donor gave roughly 9 milliliters of peripheral blood, drawn into EDTA-treated Vacutainer tubes. PBMCs were isolated by Ficoll-Paque density-gradient centrifugation, with at least 6 million obtained per sample. Trizol reagent was used to extract total RNA from PBMCs, with at least 5.5 micrograms per sample. The percentages of naive CD45RAhigh/CD27high T cells were determined by flow cytometry on a PBMC aliquot from every donor. This TCR derives from a man aged 25 to 40 in good health. Sequences were obtained from blood. This receptor chain uses TRBV11-2 and TRBJ2-5, with 7 central nucleotides matching TRBD2. The CDR3 reads CASSLGRGLQETQYF. At the DNA level, the sequence is TGTGCCAGCAGCTTGGGGAGGGGCTTACAAGAGACCCAGTACTTC.